These 24 T cell receptor beta chains originate from one sample sequenced in a study of memory CD4+ T cells and cytomegalovirus serostatus. The sort gate was single viable CD3+CD4+CD8-CD45RO+ cells for memory CD4+ T cells. Clones were sequenced by immunoSEQ multiplex PCR, and TCRdb holds only the in-frame ones, with some missing. The profile shows tens of thousands of clones, around four fifths of them singletons. Specimen: memory CD4+ T cells from blood. The receptors shown here come from an adult in good health and CMV-seropositive.

V gene TRBV6-6 combines with J gene TRBJ1-6; 9 nucleotides agree with TRBD1. Germline V lookup: CDR1 MNHNY, CDR2 SVGAGI (reference sequence). Germline trimming cut 10 bases from V and 7 bases from J; bases unmatched to any gene: 11. This CDR3 is built from 15 residues. This chain's CDR3 is CAIRQGGSPNSPLHF. In DNA, the CDR3 is TGTGCCATCAGACAGGGGGGATCTCCGAATTCACCCCTCCACTTT.

A single count supports this clone. V gene TRBV10-3 combines with J gene TRBJ2-5; 7 bases agree with TRBD2. This CDR3 has 16 residues. Germline V gene lookup returns CDR1 ENHRY and CDR2 SYGVKD. Unmatched junction bases numbered 12, after V lost 3 bases and J lost 5 bases. CDR3 DNA sequence: TGTGCCATCAGTGAATCTTTTACTAGCGTGGCGGAGACCCAGTACTTC. It encodes CAISESFTSVAETQYF.

This chain connects TRBV11-2 to TRBJ2-1; 7 bases agree with TRBD2. V shed 3 bases and J 5 bases; nucleotides not matched to a gene: 7. Germline CDR1 reads SGHAT; CDR2 reads FQNNGV. The CDR3 extends over 15 amino acids. This CDR3 reads CASSFNGGRDNEQFF. CDR3 DNA: TGTGCCAGCAGCTTTAACGGGGGGAGAGACAATGAGCAGTTCTTC. The whole variable domain, filled in from reference TRBV11-2 and TRBJ2-1, reads EAGVAQSPRYKIIEKRQSVAFWCNPISGHATLYWYQQILGQGPKLLIQFQNNGVVDDSQLPKDRFSAERLKGVDSTLKIQPAKLEDSAVYLCASSFNGGRDNEQFFGPGTRLTVL.

This chain connects TRBV28 to TRBJ1-2; the match to TRBD1 covers 8 bases. V trimming: 5 bases; J trimming: 4 bases; junction bases outside the gene matches: 6. Germline CDR1 MDHEN, CDR2 SYDVKM. This CDR3 region has 14 residues. CDR3 DNA sequence: TGTGCCAGCAGTCGGGGGACAGGTCGCTATGGCTACACCTTC. Protein sequence: CASSRGTGRYGYTF.

The rearrangement joins TRBV5-4 to TRBJ1-3; D not resolved. CDR1 is SGHNT, CDR2 YYREEE, per germline (reference sequence). The CDR3 consists of 14 residues. The V end was cut by 0 bases, the J end by 2 bases, with 6 bases between. The CDR3 here is CASSLGQPGNTIYF. CDR3 DNA: TGTGCCAGCAGCTTGGGCCAGCCTGGAAACACCATATATTTT.

The chain uses TRBV5-4 and TRBJ1-5, with D uncertain. CDR3 size: 14 residues. V was shortened by 0 bases and J by 3 bases, with 7 bases between the two germline ends. Germline V gene sequence: CDR1 SGHNT, CDR2 YYREEE (reference sequence). The CDR3 DNA reads as TGTGCCAGCAGCTTGGAAGGGTACAATCAGCCCCAGCATTTT. Its protein product is CASSLEGYNQPQHF.

V gene TRBV7-3 combines with J gene TRBJ2-2; D call uncertain. Germline V gene lookup returns CDR1 SGHTA and CDR2 FQGTGA. Deletions cut 2 bases from V and 1 base from J, with 5 bases between. This CDR3 has 14 residues. CDR3: CASSLRLNTGELFF. CDR3 DNA: TGTGCCAGCAGCTTACGGTTGAACACCGGGGAGCTGTTTTTT.

The rearrangement joins TRBV5-1 to TRBJ1-4, with no clear D. CDR3 length: 14 residues. V was shortened by 0 bases and J by 8 bases, with 11 bases between the two germline ends. The germline gives CDR1 SGHRS, CDR2 YFSETQ. The CDR3 loop is CASSLGGLGEKLFF. CDR3 nucleotide sequence: TGCGCCAGCAGCTTGGGGGGATTGGGCGAAAAACTGTTTTTT.

The rearrangement uses TRBV5-6 and TRBJ2-7; TRBD2 agrees at 10 bases. V dropped 2 bases and J dropped 4; count of bases not matched to a gene: 9. The CDR3 has 16 residues. CDR1 and CDR2 (germline): SGHDT, YYEEEE. CDR3 loop: CASSFEASGGLYEQYF. The CDR3 bases are TGTGCCAGCAGCTTCGAGGCTAGCGGGGGTTTGTACGAGCAGTACTTC.

This chain links TRBV11-3 with TRBJ2-1, with D possibly being TRBD1 or TRBD2 (5 bases each). CDR1 is SGHNT, CDR2 YENEEA, per germline. V was trimmed by 1 base and J by 10 bases, leaving 17 bases between them. This CDR3 has 15 residues. CDR3 protein: CASSLGTTARDEQFF. The CDR3 region has the DNA TGTGCCAGCAGCTTAGGGACAACAGCGAGGGACGAGCAGTTCTTC.

This chain joins TRBV7-2 and TRBJ2-7, with 9 bases identical to TRBD1. Germline loops: CDR1 SGHTA, CDR2 FQGNSA. This CDR3 has 17 residues. V shed 5 bases and J 0 bases; nucleotides not matched to a gene: 11. CDR3 sequence: CASSAGQGRMSSYEQYF. CDR3 nucleotides: TGTGCCAGCAGCGCCGGACAGGGGCGGATGAGCTCCTACGAGCAGTACTTC.

This clone was found once. The chain uses TRBV6-1 and TRBJ1-1, with TRBD1 matching over 11 bases. The CDR3 runs to 15 residues. The germline V gene encodes CDR1 MNHNS and CDR2 SASEGT. V shed 2 bases, J shed 7 bases, and the junction held 6 bases outside the gene matches. DNA for the CDR3: TGTGCCAGCAGTGAACCGGGACAGGGGGTCGGTGAAGCTTTCTTT. It is translated as CASSEPGQGVGEAFF.

This clone has a handful of counts. CDR3 bases: TGTGCCAGCAGTAACAGGGGAAATGAAAAACTGTTTTTT. This sequence encodes CASSNRGNEKLFF. The chain joins TRBV2 to TRBJ1-4; 7 positions agree with TRBD1. CDR1 and CDR2 (germline): SNHLY, FYNNEI. Unmatched junction bases numbered 2, after V lost 5 bases and J lost 5 bases. The CDR3 has 13 amino acids.

This clone was seen a few times. The chain combines TRBV18 with TRBJ2-2; D not resolved. The CDR3 has 14 residues. V gave up 0 bases and J gave up 6 bases, with 8 bases separating them. Germline V gene data show CDR1 as KGHSH and CDR2 as LQKENI. The CDR3 is CASSPPTLAGELFF. For the CDR3, the DNA is TGTGCCAGCTCACCACCGACACTGGCCGGGGAGCTGTTTTTT.

The rearrangement links TRBV29-1 to TRBJ2-3; 9 nucleotides align to TRBD1. The CDR3 is 14 residues long. Germline lookup yields CDR1 SQVTM and CDR2 ANQGSEA. The V segment lost 2 bases and the J segment 5 bases; nucleotides outside the gene matches: 5. CDR3 residues: CSVESQGAQDTQYF. For the CDR3, the DNA is TGCAGCGTTGAATCACAGGGGGCTCAAGATACGCAGTATTTT.

This chain connects TRBV14 to TRBJ2-1, with a weak D call TRBD2 (5 bases). The V end was cut by 4 bases, the J end by 0 bases, with 7 bases between. Germline CDR1 reads SGHDN; CDR2 reads FVKESK. CDR3 length equals 14 residues. The CDR3 coding sequence is TGTGCCAGCAGCCGTGGAGGCTCCTACAATGAGCAGTTCTTC. This codes for CASSRGGSYNEQFF.

The CDR3 DNA follows: TGTGCCAGCAGCCAGAGGGTAGGGTACGAAAACATTCAGTACTTC. It encodes CASSQRVGYENIQYF. This chain connects TRBV7-2 to TRBJ2-4; possible D gene TRBD2, 5 bases. Germline-derived CDR1 and CDR2 are SGHTA and FQGNSA. The V gene lost 5 bases and the J gene lost 5 bases, with 16 bases spanning the gap. The CDR3 length is 15 residues.

The chain uses TRBV5-1 and TRBJ1-2; a possible D gene is TRBD1 (6 bases). The germline CDR1 and CDR2 sequences are SGHRS and YFSETQ. The CDR3 has 15 amino acids. The V gene lost 0 bases and the J gene lost 3 bases, with 12 bases spanning the gap. CDR3 residues: CASSLGGPPDYGYTF. DNA of the CDR3: TGCGCCAGCAGCTTGGGGGGGCCCCCGGACTATGGCTACACCTTC. Together with reference TRBV5-1 and TRBJ1-2, the CDR3 gives the full variable domain: KAGVTQTPRYLIKTRGQQVTLSCSPISGHRSVSWYQQTPGQGLQFLFEYFSETQRNKGNFPGRFSGRQFSNSRSEMNVSTLELGDSALYLCASSLGGPPDYGYTFGSGTRLTVV.

As regards this clone: Different DNA sequences within this sample yield the same CDR3. The chain couples TRBV27 to TRBJ1-1; D is ambiguous. Germline CDR1 is MNHEY and CDR2 is SMNVEV (reference sequence). Trimming removed 2 bases at V and 0 bases at J, with 4 bases between. This CDR3 is 13 amino acids long. The CDR3, as DNA: TGTGCCAGCAGTTTAGGACTGAACACTGAAGCTTTCTTT. The encoded protein is CASSLGLNTEAFF.

This chain uses TRBV2 with TRBJ1-2; D perhaps matches TRBD1 (6 bases). Trimming pared 4 bases from V and 6 bases from J, leaving 18 bases between. From germline, CDR1 is SNHLY and CDR2 FYNNEI. CDR3 length: 15 residues. The CDR3 bases are TGTGCCAGCAGTGCGCAGGGCAGGGGAGGTCATGGCTACACCTTC. Its translation is CASSAQGRGGHGYTF.

The chain couples TRBV7-9 to TRBJ1-5; D is unresolved. The CDR3 is 12 amino acids. Trimming took off 3 bases at V and 4 bases at J, with 4 bases between the two ends. Germline V CDR1 and CDR2: SEHNR, FQNEAQ (reference sequence). The CDR3 loop is CASSFQNQPQHF. CDR3 coding DNA: TGTGCCAGCAGCTTCCAGAATCAGCCCCAGCATTTT.

CDR3: CASTITEAFF. The DNA of the CDR3 is TGTGCCAGCACGATTACTGAAGCTTTCTTT. The chain has TRBV7-9 and TRBJ1-1; D unclear. The ends were cut back, 7 bases at V and 5 bases at J, with 5 bases in the middle. The length of the CDR3 is 10 residues. In germline, CDR1 is SEHNR, CDR2 FQNEAQ (reference sequence).

The rearrangement links TRBV7-2 to TRBJ2-3, with D tentatively TRBD1 or TRBD2 (6 bases each). The CDR3 consists of 16 residues. The V gene lost 2 bases and the J gene lost 4 bases, with 16 bases spanning the gap. CDR1 and CDR2 (germline): SGHTA, FQGNSA. The CDR3 spells CASSLNDWGAADTQYF. CDR3 nucleotides: TGTGCCAGCAGCTTAAATGACTGGGGGGCCGCAGATACGCAGTATTTT.

The rearrangement uses TRBV2 and TRBJ1-1; 7 positions agree with TRBD1. CDR1 is SNHLY and CDR2 is FYNNEI in the germline V gene. Unmatched junction bases numbered 10, after V lost 3 bases and J lost 3 bases. The CDR3 consists of 16 residues. The CDR3: CASSDPDRAGDTEAFF. CDR3 sequence (DNA): TGTGCCAGCAGTGACCCCGACAGGGCGGGGGACACTGAAGCTTTCTTT.